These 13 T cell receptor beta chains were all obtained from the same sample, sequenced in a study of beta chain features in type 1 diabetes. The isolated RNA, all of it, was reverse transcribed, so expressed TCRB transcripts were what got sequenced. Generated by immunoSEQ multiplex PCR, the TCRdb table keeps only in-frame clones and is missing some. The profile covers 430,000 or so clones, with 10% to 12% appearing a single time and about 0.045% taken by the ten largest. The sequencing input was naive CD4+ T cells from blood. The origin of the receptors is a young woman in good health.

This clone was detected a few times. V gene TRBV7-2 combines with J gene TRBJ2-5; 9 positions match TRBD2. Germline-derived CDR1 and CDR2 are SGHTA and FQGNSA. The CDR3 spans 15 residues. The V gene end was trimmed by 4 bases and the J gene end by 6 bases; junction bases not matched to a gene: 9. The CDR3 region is CASSSQGTSMKTQYF. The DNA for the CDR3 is TGTGCCAGCAGCTCCCAAGGGACTAGCATGAAGACCCAGTACTTC.

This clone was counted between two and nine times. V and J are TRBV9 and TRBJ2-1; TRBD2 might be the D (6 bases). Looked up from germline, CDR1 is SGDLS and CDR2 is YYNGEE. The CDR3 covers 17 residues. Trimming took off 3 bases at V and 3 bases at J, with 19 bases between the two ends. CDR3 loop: CASSGKGLRRGYNEQFF. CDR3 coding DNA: TGTGCCAGCAGCGGAAAGGGACTTCGAAGGGGCTACAATGAGCAGTTCTTC. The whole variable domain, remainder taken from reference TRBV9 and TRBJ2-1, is DSGVTQTPKHLITATGQRVTLRCSPRSGDLSVYWYQQSLDQGLQFLIQYYNGEERAKGNILERFSAQQFPDLHSELNLSSLELGDSALYFCASSGKGLRRGYNEQFFGPGTRLTVL.

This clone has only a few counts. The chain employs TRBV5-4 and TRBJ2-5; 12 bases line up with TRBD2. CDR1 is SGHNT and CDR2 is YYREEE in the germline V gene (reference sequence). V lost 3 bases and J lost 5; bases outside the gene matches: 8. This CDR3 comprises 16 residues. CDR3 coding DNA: TGTGCCAGCAGCTCTCCCCTAGCGGGGGGGCCGGAGACCCAGTACTTC. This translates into CASSSPLAGGPETQYF.

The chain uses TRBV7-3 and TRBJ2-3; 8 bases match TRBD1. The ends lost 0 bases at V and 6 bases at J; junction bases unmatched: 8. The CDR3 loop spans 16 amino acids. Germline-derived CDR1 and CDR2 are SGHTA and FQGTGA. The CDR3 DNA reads TGTGCCAGCAGCTTAACTAGACAGGGGATATATGATACGCAGTATTTT. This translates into CASSLTRQGIYDTQYF.

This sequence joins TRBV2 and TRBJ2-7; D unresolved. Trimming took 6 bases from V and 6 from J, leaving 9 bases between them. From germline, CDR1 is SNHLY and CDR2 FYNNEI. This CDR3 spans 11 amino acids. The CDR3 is CASSIVSEQYV. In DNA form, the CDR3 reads TGTGCCAGCAGCATAGTGAGCGAGCAGTACGTC.

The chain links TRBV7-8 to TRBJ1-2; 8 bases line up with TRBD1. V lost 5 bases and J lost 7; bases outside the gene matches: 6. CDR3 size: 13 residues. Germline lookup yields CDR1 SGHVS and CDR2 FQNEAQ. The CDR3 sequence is CASSRTGMGGYTF. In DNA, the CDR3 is TGTGCCAGCAGCCGGACAGGGATGGGTGGCTACACCTTC.

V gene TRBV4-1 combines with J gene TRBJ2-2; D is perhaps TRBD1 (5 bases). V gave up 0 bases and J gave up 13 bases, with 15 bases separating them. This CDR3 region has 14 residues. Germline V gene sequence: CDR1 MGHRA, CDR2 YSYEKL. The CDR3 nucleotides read TGCGCCAGCAGCCAAGATAGGGGAACGCGTCGGCTGTTTTTT. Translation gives CASSQDRGTRRLFF.

The CDR3 bases are TGTGCCTGGACTCCCATCAGCCTGAACACTGAAGCTTTCTTT. Its protein is CAWTPISLNTEAFF. This chain connects TRBV30 to TRBJ1-1; D unresolved. Trimming shortened V by 4 bases and J by 0 bases, and 12 bases separated the two germline ends. Germline CDR1 reads GTSNPN; CDR2 reads SVGIG (reference sequence). The CDR3 is made up of 14 amino acids.

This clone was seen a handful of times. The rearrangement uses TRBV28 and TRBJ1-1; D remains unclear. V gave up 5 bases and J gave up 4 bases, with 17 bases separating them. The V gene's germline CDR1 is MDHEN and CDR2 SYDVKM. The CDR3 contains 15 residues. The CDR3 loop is CASSAHTIGLTEAFF. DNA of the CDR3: TGTGCCAGCAGTGCACATACAATAGGGCTCACTGAAGCTTTCTTT.

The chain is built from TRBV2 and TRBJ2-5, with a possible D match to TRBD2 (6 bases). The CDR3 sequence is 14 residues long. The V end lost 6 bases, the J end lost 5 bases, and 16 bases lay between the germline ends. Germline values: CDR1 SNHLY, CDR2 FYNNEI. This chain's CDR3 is CASRPGEYLETQYF. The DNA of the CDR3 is TGTGCCAGCAGACCGGGGGAGTACCTGGAGACCCAGTACTTC.

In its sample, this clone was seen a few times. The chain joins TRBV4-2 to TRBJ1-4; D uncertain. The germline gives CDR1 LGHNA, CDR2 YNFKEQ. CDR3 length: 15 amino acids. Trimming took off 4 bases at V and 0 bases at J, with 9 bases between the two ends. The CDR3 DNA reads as TGTGCCAGCAGCCCTCGAGGAGCAACTAATGAAAAACTGTTTTTT. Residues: CASSPRGATNEKLFF.

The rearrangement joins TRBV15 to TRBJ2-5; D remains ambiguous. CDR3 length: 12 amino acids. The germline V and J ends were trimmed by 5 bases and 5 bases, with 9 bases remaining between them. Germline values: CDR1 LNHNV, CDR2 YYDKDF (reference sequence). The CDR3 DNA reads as TGTGCCACCAGCGCCGGTTCGGAGACCCAGTACTTC. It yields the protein CATSAGSETQYF.

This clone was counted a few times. CDR3 in DNA: TGTGCCAGCCGGGGCAGTCCTTACACAGATACGCAGTATTTT. Amino acid sequence: CASRGSPYTDTQYF. The V gene is TRBV7-2, the J gene TRBJ2-3; D is tentatively TRBD1 or TRBD2 (5 bases each). CDR3 length: 14 amino acids. The germline V gene encodes CDR1 SGHTA and CDR2 FQGNSA. V shed 8 bases and J shed 2 bases, with 14 bases lying between them.